Shown below are 29 T cell receptor beta chains from a single sample sequenced in a study of blood T cell repertoires in COVID-19. TCRdb's copy holds only in-frame clones and misses some; the assay was immunoSEQ multiplex PCR. The sample yields over 200,000 clones, under 85% seen once. The sequencing input was PBMCs or T cells enriched from blood (not recorded which). Receptor source: a man between 60 and 75 years old who had recovered from COVID-19.

The chain employs TRBV23-1 and TRBJ1-1; possibly TRBD1 for D (6 bases). TRBV23-1 is flagged as an ORF with uncertain function. Trimming cost V 0 bases and J 2 bases, with 22 bases left between them. CDR3 length equals 19 residues. In DNA form, the CDR3 reads TGCGCCAGCAGTCAATCGAAGGGAGCAGGGGCCCTGAGAAACACTGAAGCTTTCTTT. Translating it yields CASSQSKGAGALRNTEAFF.

The chain combines TRBV12-3 or TRBV12-4 with TRBJ1-4; possibly TRBD1 for D (5 bases). The length of the CDR3 is 13 residues. The V end lost 3 bases, the J end lost 6 bases, and 8 bases lay between the germline ends. The CDR3 DNA reads as TGTGCCAGCAGTTTTTTAGGGGATGAAAAACTGTTTTTT. This sequence encodes CASSFLGDEKLFF.

In this sample, this clone turned up a few times. V and J are TRBV6-5 and TRBJ1-5, with TRBD1 matching 8 bases. Per the germline V gene, CDR1 is MNHEY and CDR2 is SVGAGI. The CDR3 contains 15 residues. The V segment lost 5 bases and the J segment 5 bases; nucleotides outside the gene matches: 8. Here the CDR3 DNA reads TGTGCCAGCAGTACCCCGCGGACAGGGCATCAGCCCCAGCATTTT. Residues: CASSTPRTGHQPQHF.

The chain carries TRBV7-2 and TRBJ2-7, with TRBD1 matching 9 bases. CDR1 SGHTA and CDR2 FQGNSA come from the germline V gene. This CDR3 spans 15 amino acids. V lost 1 base and J lost 4; bases outside the gene matches: 5. The CDR3 sequence is CASSLEGTGRYEQYF. CDR3 nucleotides: TGTGCCAGCAGCTTAGAGGGGACAGGGAGATACGAGCAGTACTTC.

This clone turned up a few times. The chain links TRBV19 to TRBJ1-2; TRBD1 aligns across 12 bases. The CDR3 is 15 amino acids. Germline V gene lookup returns CDR1 LNHDA and CDR2 SQIVND (reference sequence). Losses at the gene ends were 5 bases for V and 7 bases for J; bases not matched to a gene: 8. In DNA, the CDR3 is TGTGCCAGTAGTTTGGGACAGGGGGCCGGTTCTGGCTACACCTTC. Translating gives CASSLGQGAGSGYTF. Full variable domain (outside the CDR3, taken from reference TRBV19 and TRBJ1-2): DGGITQSPKYLFRKEGQNVTLSCEQNLNHDAMYWYRQDPGQGLRLIYYSQIVNDFQKGDIAEGYSVSREKKESFPLTVTSAQKNPTAFYLCASSLGQGAGSGYTFGSGTRLTVV.

This chain uses TRBV7-9 with TRBJ2-3; 8 bases are shared with TRBD2. V lost 5 bases to trimming and J lost 0 bases; unmatched junction nucleotides: 4. The length of the CDR3 is 15 residues. The germline V gene has CDR1 SEHNR and CDR2 FQNEAQ (reference sequence). The CDR3 is CASSVGGGSTDTQYF. The CDR3 nucleotides read TGTGCCAGCAGCGTCGGCGGGGGGAGCACAGATACGCAGTATTTT. Complete variable domain (other parts from reference TRBV7-9 and TRBJ2-3): DTGVSQNPRHKITKRGQNVTFRCDPISEHNRLYWYRQTLGQGPEFLTYFQNEAQLEKSRLLSDRFSAERPKGSFSTLEIQRTEQGDSAMYLCASSVGGGSTDTQYFGPGTRLTVL.

This chain connects TRBV7-3 to TRBJ2-1; 8 nucleotides agree with TRBD2. Germline CDR1 is SGHTA and CDR2 is FQGTGA. CDR3 length: 13 residues. Losses at the gene ends were 2 bases for V and 15 bases for J; bases not matched to a gene: 9. The CDR3 DNA reads TGTGCCAGCAGCTTAGTTGCGGGGGGCCACTCGTTCTTC. It translates to CASSLVAGGHSFF.

This clone was detected only a few times. This chain joins TRBV3-1 (or the pseudogene TRBV3-2) and TRBJ2-1; 9 nucleotides line up with TRBD2. Germline assignment: CDR1 LGHDT and CDR2 YNNKEL (reference sequence). V was clipped by 4 bases and J by 4 bases; unmatched bases: 2. The CDR3 spans 14 residues. CDR3 bases: TGTGCCAGCAGCCTTAGCGGGGGATACAATGAGCAGTTCTTC. Its translation is CASSLSGGYNEQFF.

J is TRBJ1-1 and V is TRBV5-4, with 10 bases matching TRBD1. J lost 5 bases, V lost 5 bases, and 6 bases had no gene match. CDR3 length: 14 amino acids. CDR1 and CDR2 (germline): SGHNT, YYREEE (reference sequence). CDR3: CASRTGTGETEAFF. The CDR3 region has the DNA TGTGCCAGCAGAACGGGGACAGGGGAGACTGAAGCTTTCTTT.

The chain links TRBV18 to TRBJ2-2, with D uncertain. Germline CDR1 and CDR2: KGHSH and LQKENI. V was clipped by 2 bases and J by 0 bases, with 10 bases between them. CDR3 length: 16 residues. CDR3 DNA: TGTGCCAGCTCACCAGCGTCTGGAGCGAACACCGGGGAGCTGTTTTTT. Its translation: CASSPASGANTGELFF.

V usage is TRBV18 and J usage is TRBJ1-3; unclear D gene. The CDR3 loop spans 14 amino acids. Germline V gives CDR1 KGHSH, CDR2 LQKENI. Trimming stripped 2 bases from V and 4 bases from J, with 9 bases between. The CDR3 loop reads CASSPGWQGNTIYF. The CDR3 DNA is TGTGCCAGCTCACCAGGTTGGCAAGGAAACACCATATATTTT.

The chain is built from TRBV14 and TRBJ1-1; D is perhaps TRBD1 (5 bases). The CDR3 runs 16 residues. Trimming removed 0 bases at V and 6 bases at J, with 17 bases between. The germline gives CDR1 SGHDN, CDR2 FVKESK. The DNA of the CDR3 is TGTGCCAGCAGCCAAGACCTACTTGGGGCTAGGGCTGAAGCTTTCTTT. Translation: CASSQDLLGARAEAFF.

This chain joins TRBV11-3 and TRBJ2-3, with no clear D. Trimming took off 5 bases at V and 4 bases at J, with 7 bases between the two ends. CDR3 length: 12 residues. CDR1 SGHNT and CDR2 YENEEA come from the germline V gene. The CDR3 spells CASSGDADTQYF. The CDR3 region has the DNA TGTGCCAGCAGCGGAGATGCAGATACGCAGTATTTT.

This sequence joins TRBV7-2 and TRBJ2-3; TRBD1 aligns across 10 bases. Germline V gene sequence: CDR1 SGHTA, CDR2 FQGNSA. Trimming at V came to 5 bases and at J to 5 bases, leaving 10 bases not matched to a gene. The CDR3 has 16 amino acids. The CDR3 DNA is TGTGCCAGCAGCCCTCAGGGGACAGGGGTGTTAGATACGCAGTATTTT. Translation gives CASSPQGTGVLDTQYF.

This clone was counted once. The same CDR3 arises from other DNA sequences in this sample as well. The rearrangement links TRBV18 to TRBJ2-2, with a tentative D call TRBD1 (5 bases). Deletions cut 3 bases from V and 2 bases from J, with 10 bases between. Germline V gene sequence: CDR1 KGHSH, CDR2 LQKENI. The CDR3 is 15 residues long. The CDR3 is CASSPGQGNTGELFF. The CDR3 region has the DNA TGTGCCAGCTCACCGGGCCAGGGTAACACCGGGGAGCTGTTTTTT.

The V and J genes are TRBV14 and TRBJ1-1, with D uncertain. Per the germline V gene, CDR1 is SGHDN and CDR2 is FVKESK. Deletions cut 5 bases from V and 8 bases from J, with 18 bases between. This CDR3 is built from 14 residues. CDR3 nucleotide sequence: TGTGCCAGCAGCTCTCGACAAGTACTAGCCGAAGCTTTCTTT. Translating it yields CASSSRQVLAEAFF.

V gene TRBV24-1 combines with J gene TRBJ1-5; TRBD1 agrees at 9 bases. With V trimmed by 5 bases and J by 4 bases, 5 bases remained unmatched. The CDR3 consists of 15 residues. The germline CDR1 and CDR2 sequences are KGHDR and SFDVKD. CDR3 in amino acids: CATSVGQGTNQPQHF. The CDR3 nucleotides read TGTGCCACCAGTGTAGGACAGGGGACTAATCAGCCCCAGCATTTT.

This clone was picked up one time. This sequence joins TRBV19 and TRBJ1-6; weak D call: TRBD1 (6 bases). The CDR3 covers 14 residues. From germline, CDR1 is LNHDA and CDR2 SQIVND (reference sequence). V gave up 7 bases and J gave up 7 bases, with 14 bases separating them. The CDR3 bases are TGTGCCAGTAATACACAGGGTCGCAATTCACCCCTCCACTTT. It yields the protein CASNTQGRNSPLHF.

This chain uses TRBV6-2 or TRBV6-3 with TRBJ1-1; 7 bases map to TRBD1. Germline V gene data show CDR1 as MNHEY and CDR2 as SVGEGT. V was clipped by 1 base and J by 5 bases; unmatched bases: 4. This CDR3 region has 14 residues. CDR3 loop: CASSYLRGLTEAFF. The CDR3, as DNA: TGTGCCAGCAGTTACTTGAGGGGGCTGACTGAAGCTTTCTTT.

The V and J genes are TRBV11-2 and TRBJ2-7, with 8 nucleotides matching TRBD1. The CDR3 is 14 residues long. The germline V gene encodes CDR1 SGHAT and CDR2 FQNNGV. V was clipped by 5 bases and J by 3 bases; unmatched bases: 6. CDR3 DNA sequence: TGTGCCAGCAGCCAACGGACAGGGAGCTACGAGCAGTACTTC. Translating gives CASSQRTGSYEQYF.

The J gene is TRBJ1-2, the V gene TRBV5-1; 9 bases align to TRBD1. Germline V gives CDR1 SGHRS, CDR2 YFSETQ. This CDR3 has 14 residues. Trimming removed 4 bases from V and 4 bases from J; junction bases left unmatched: 5. CDR3 nucleotide sequence: TGCGCCAGCAGCAGGGACAGGGAATCCTATGGCTACACCTTC. Translated, it gives CASSRDRESYGYTF. The full variable domain, with the rest looked up from reference TRBV5-1 and TRBJ1-2, is KAGVTQTPRYLIKTRGQQVTLSCSPISGHRSVSWYQQTPGQGLQFLFEYFSETQRNKGNFPGRFSGRQFSNSRSEMNVSTLELGDSALYLCASSRDRESYGYTFGSGTRLTVV.

This rearrangement joins TRBV3-1 (or the pseudogene TRBV3-2) to TRBJ2-1; 7 bases fit TRBD1. From germline, CDR1 is LGHDT and CDR2 YNNKEL (reference sequence). The CDR3 contains 16 residues. V lost 4 bases and J lost 3; bases outside the gene matches: 9. The CDR3: CASSLTGTADYNEQFF. The CDR3 DNA sequence: TGTGCCAGCAGCCTCACTGGGACAGCTGACTACAATGAGCAGTTCTTC.

This rearrangement joins TRBV6-5 to TRBJ1-6; a possible D gene is TRBD1 (6 bases). V gave up 6 bases and J gave up 10 bases, with 13 bases separating them. Germline lookup yields CDR1 MNHEY and CDR2 SVGAGI. This CDR3 contains 13 residues. The CDR3 spells CASSSRTESPLHF. CDR3 nucleotides: TGTGCCAGCAGCAGTCGGACAGAGTCACCCCTCCACTTT.

V usage is TRBV6-4 and J usage is TRBJ2-7; tentative D call: TRBD1 (6 bases). The CDR3 totals 13 residues. In germline, CDR1 is MRHNA, CDR2 SNTAGT. The V and J ends lost 3 bases and 6 bases respectively, with 12 bases between them. The CDR3 sequence is CASSEQGGGEQYF. The CDR3 bases are TGTGCCAGCAGTGAACAGGGCGGAGGCGAGCAGTACTTC.

The rearrangement links TRBV3-1 (or the pseudogene TRBV3-2) to TRBJ2-7; no clear D. V shed 4 bases and J shed 7 bases, with 11 bases lying between them. Germline V gene sequence: CDR1 LGHDT, CDR2 YNNKEL (reference sequence). This CDR3 region has 12 residues. The CDR3 DNA is TGTGCCAGCAGCCCCGACCTAGTGGAGCAGTACTTC. It translates to CASSPDLVEQYF.

The chain combines TRBV3-1 (or the pseudogene TRBV3-2) with TRBJ2-7; D uncertain. V was trimmed by 2 bases and J by 1 base, leaving 9 bases between them. The CDR3 is 14 amino acids. The germline V gene encodes CDR1 LGHDT and CDR2 YNNKEL (reference sequence). CDR3 protein: CASSQLYRSYEQYF. The DNA for the CDR3 is TGTGCCAGCAGCCAACTATACCGATCCTACGAGCAGTACTTC.

The CDR3 sequence is CASSGQGGISGNTIYF. Here the CDR3 DNA reads TGCGCCAGCAGCGGGCAGGGTGGAATCTCTGGAAACACCATATATTTT. The chain has TRBV5-1 and TRBJ1-3; D might be TRBD1 (5 bases). Trimming stripped 4 bases from V and 0 bases from J, with 14 bases between. Germline loops: CDR1 SGHRS, CDR2 YFSETQ. The length of the CDR3 is 16 residues.

The genes are TRBV10-3 and TRBJ2-5, with no clear D. There are 12 residues in the CDR3. Germline CDR1 is ENHRY and CDR2 is SYGVKD. With 6 bases removed from V and 3 bases from J, the gap between germline ends came to 8 bases. The CDR3 protein is CAISSDKETQYF. CDR3 bases: TGTGCCATCAGCTCCGACAAAGAGACCCAGTACTTC.

V is TRBV12-3 or TRBV12-4 and J is TRBJ2-7, with TRBD1 as a possible D gene (6 bases). Trimming pared 0 bases from V and 6 bases from J, leaving 9 bases between. There are 13 residues in the CDR3. CDR3 coding DNA: TGTGCCAGCAGTTTAGCGGACAGTGCCGAGCAGTACTTC. This encodes CASSLADSAEQYF.